The 17 T cell receptor beta chains reported below all come from one sample, sequenced in a study of OX40 agonist ivuxolimab in advanced cancers. Library preparation was by the immunoSEQ multiplex PCR assay. Entries here come from immuneACCESS through TCRdb and include only in-frame sequences with V and J called. Some clones fail to appear in such tables; in the studies checked, an unresolved V gene covers under half of the shortfall, and the cause of the remainder is unknown. The sample profile shows about 69,000 clones; roughly nine tenths of them were found once. The ten biggest clones cover less than 7.5% of the sample. The material was CD4+ or CD8+ T cells sorted from blood, obtained in a trial of the OX40 agonist ivuxolimab. Receptors originate from an adult with an advanced solid tumor such as melanoma, head and neck, liver or kidney cancer.

J is TRBJ2-7 and V is TRBV7-3; 9 nucleotides line up with TRBD2. The V gene's germline CDR1 is SGHTA and CDR2 FQGTGA. V shed 5 bases and J 4 bases; nucleotides not matched to a gene: 9. The CDR3 contains 15 residues. The CDR3 sequence is CASSPGRGLAYEQYF. CDR3 nucleotides: TGTGCCAGCAGCCCTGGAAGAGGACTAGCGTACGAGCAGTACTTC.

Only a few counts were recorded for this clone. The CDR3 DNA reads as TGTGCCTGGAGTCCTGCATATGAGCAGTTCTTC. It specifies CAWSPAYEQFF. The chain employs TRBV30 and TRBJ2-1; D remains unclear. Trimming shortened V by 2 bases and J by 8 bases, and 7 bases separated the two germline ends. CDR1 and CDR2 from the germline V gene are GTSNPN and SVGIG (reference sequence). This CDR3 comprises 11 residues. Based on the CDR3 plus reference TRBV30 and TRBJ2-1, the full variable domain is SQTIHQWPATLVQPVGSPLSLECTVEGTSNPNLYWYRQAAGRGLQLLFYSVGIGQISSEVPQNLSASRPQDRQFILSSKKLLLSDSGFYLCAWSPAYEQFFGPGTRLTVL.

This sequence joins TRBV4-3 and TRBJ1-4; 9 bases are shared with TRBD1. CDR1 is LGHNA and CDR2 is YSLEER in the germline V gene. The CDR3 extends over 17 amino acids. Losses at the gene ends were 1 base for V and 6 bases for J; bases not matched to a gene: 9. CDR3 sequence (DNA): TGCGCCAGCAGCCAAGTTACAGGGGGCGCTTATGATGAAAAACTGTTTTTT. This codes for CASSQVTGGAYDEKLFF.

This clone is classed as medium-sized. The gene calls are TRBV7-9 and TRBJ1-2; D remains ambiguous. CDR3 length equals 16 residues. V was cut by 0 bases and J by 6 bases, with 17 bases left in between. The germline gives CDR1 SEHNR, CDR2 FQNEAQ (reference sequence). The CDR3 protein is CASSLAQRGALDGYTF. The CDR3 DNA follows: TGTGCCAGCAGCTTAGCCCAACGAGGAGCACTCGATGGCTACACCTTC.

This rearrangement joins TRBV7-2 to TRBJ1-1; unclear D gene. V was clipped by 2 bases and J by 0 bases, with 7 bases between them. Germline assignment: CDR1 SGHTA and CDR2 FQGNSA. The CDR3 totals 14 residues. CDR3 in DNA: TGTGCCAGCAGCTTATCCTTGATGAACACTGAAGCTTTCTTT. It codes for CASSLSLMNTEAFF.

This rearrangement joins TRBV11-2 to TRBJ2-5; no reliable D call. The CDR3 totals 13 residues. The V gene lost 4 bases and the J gene lost 3 bases, with 9 bases spanning the gap. The germline gives CDR1 SGHAT, CDR2 FQNNGV. The CDR3 region is CASSSSLEETQYF. For the CDR3, the DNA is TGTGCCAGCAGCTCCTCCCTAGAAGAGACCCAGTACTTC.

This clone has only one observation. V gene TRBV19 combines with J gene TRBJ2-1; perhaps TRBD1 as D (5 bases). V was clipped by 6 bases and J by 3 bases, with 12 bases between them. Per germline, CDR1 LNHDA and CDR2 SQIVND (reference sequence). The CDR3 is made up of 14 amino acids. CDR3 nucleotides: TGTGCCAGTAGCCCCCCGGACAACTACAATGAGCAGTTCTTC. Its protein is CASSPPDNYNEQFF.

The chain links TRBV9 to TRBJ2-3; 8 nucleotides align to TRBD2. The germline V gene encodes CDR1 SGDLS and CDR2 YYNGEE. The CDR3 sequence is 16 residues long. V gave up 4 bases and J gave up 2 bases; unmatched junction bases: 9. The CDR3 reads CASSPLRRGDTDTQYF. In DNA form, the CDR3 reads TGTGCCAGCAGCCCATTGAGGCGGGGGGACACAGATACGCAGTATTTT.

The chain carries TRBV4-1 and TRBJ1-1; D is ambiguous. The germline gives CDR1 MGHRA, CDR2 YSYEKL. V lost 1 base and J lost 1, with 10 bases in between. This CDR3 is 15 amino acids long. The CDR3 DNA sequence: TGCGCCAGCAGCCAAGCCCCCCTAGCGAACACTGAAGCTTTCTTT. It specifies CASSQAPLANTEAFF.

This chain uses TRBV28 with TRBJ2-7; TRBD1 matches 8 bases. CDR1 and CDR2 (germline): MDHEN, SYDVKM. This CDR3 region has 15 residues. V was clipped by 4 bases and J by 2 bases; unmatched bases: 7. Written as DNA, the CDR3 is TGTGCCAGCAGTTCCTGGACAGGGACAACCTACGAGCAGTACTTC. It yields the protein CASSSWTGTTYEQYF.

The chain joins TRBV9 to TRBJ1-5; 7 bases fit TRBD1. The V segment lost 3 bases and the J segment 7 bases; nucleotides outside the gene matches: 4. CDR3 length: 13 residues. Germline V gives CDR1 SGDLS, CDR2 YYNGEE. DNA for the CDR3: TGTGCCAGCAGCGAAGGGGGCGGACAGCCCCAGCATTTT. Encoded protein: CASSEGGGQPQHF. The variable domain in full, completed from reference TRBV9 and TRBJ1-5, reads DSGVTQTPKHLITATGQRVTLRCSPRSGDLSVYWYQQSLDQGLQFLIQYYNGEERAKGNILERFSAQQFPDLHSELNLSSLELGDSALYFCASSEGGGQPQHFGDGTRLSIL.

The V and J genes are TRBV6-6 and TRBJ2-6, with D possibly TRBD2 on 5 matching bases. V was clipped by 5 bases and J by 4 bases, with 6 bases between them. The CDR3 has 13 amino acids. Looked up from germline, CDR1 is MNHNY and CDR2 is SVGAGI (reference sequence). The CDR3 sequence: CASSLAGANVLTF. Here the CDR3 DNA reads TGTGCCAGCAGTCTAGCCGGGGCCAACGTCCTGACTTTC.

The chain uses TRBV11-2 and TRBJ2-7; the D is unclear. The length of the CDR3 is 15 residues. Germline CDR1 is SGHAT and CDR2 is FQNNGV. Between the trimmed V and J ends, which lost 5 bases and 3 bases, there was a span of 17 bases. The CDR3 protein is CASSLPGTAYYEQYF. The CDR3 nucleotides are TGTGCCAGCAGCCTCCCCGGCACCGCATACTACGAGCAGTACTTC.

The chain couples TRBV7-9 to TRBJ2-1, with TRBD2 matching over 9 bases. The CDR3 runs 14 residues. Germline V gives CDR1 SEHNR, CDR2 FQNEAQ (reference sequence). The V gene end was trimmed by 3 bases and the J gene end by 7 bases; junction bases not matched to a gene: 4. CDR3: CASSFLAGMNEQFF. In DNA form, the CDR3 reads TGTGCCAGCAGCTTCCTAGCGGGGATGAATGAGCAGTTCTTC.

This chain uses TRBV9 with TRBJ2-3, with 7 bases matching TRBD1. There are 15 residues in the CDR3. Germline V gene data show CDR1 as SGDLS and CDR2 as YYNGEE. V lost 0 bases to trimming and J lost 6 bases; unmatched junction nucleotides: 7. CDR3 nucleotides: TGTGCCAGCAGCGTAGGAGGGGGCTATCTCGATACGCAGTATTTT. Translation gives CASSVGGGYLDTQYF. The whole variable domain, remainder taken from reference TRBV9 and TRBJ2-3, is DSGVTQTPKHLITATGQRVTLRCSPRSGDLSVYWYQQSLDQGLQFLIQYYNGEERAKGNILERFSAQQFPDLHSELNLSSLELGDSALYFCASSVGGGYLDTQYFGPGTRLTVL.

The V and J genes are TRBV6-5 and TRBJ1-6; weak D call: TRBD1 (5 bases). The V gene lost 8 bases and the J gene lost 7 bases, with 12 bases spanning the gap. The V gene's germline CDR1 is MNHEY and CDR2 SVGAGI. This CDR3 spans 13 amino acids. The CDR3: CASGQGRNSPLHF. The CDR3 nucleotides are TGTGCCAGCGGACAAGGGCGGAATTCACCCCTCCACTTT.

The gene calls are TRBV6-1 and TRBJ1-1; 11 positions match TRBD1. The J segment lost 1 base and the V segment lost 4 bases, leaving 5 bases of the junction unmatched. The CDR3 contains 16 residues. Germline lookup yields CDR1 MNHNS and CDR2 SASEGT. The DNA for the CDR3 is TGTGCCAGCAGTGGGACAGGGGGCGAGTCGAACACTGAAGCTTTCTTT. Protein: CASSGTGGESNTEAFF.